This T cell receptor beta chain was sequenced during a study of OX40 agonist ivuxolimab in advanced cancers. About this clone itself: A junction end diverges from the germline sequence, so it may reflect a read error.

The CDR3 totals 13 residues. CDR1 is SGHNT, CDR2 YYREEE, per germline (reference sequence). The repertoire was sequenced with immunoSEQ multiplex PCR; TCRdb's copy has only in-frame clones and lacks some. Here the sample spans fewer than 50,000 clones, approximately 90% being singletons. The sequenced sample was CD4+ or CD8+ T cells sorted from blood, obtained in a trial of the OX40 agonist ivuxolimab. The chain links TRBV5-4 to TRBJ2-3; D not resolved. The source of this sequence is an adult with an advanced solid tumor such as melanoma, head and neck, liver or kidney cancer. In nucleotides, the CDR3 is TGTGCCAGCAGCTTGGCCGCAGGAGATCCGCAGTATTTT. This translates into CASSLAAGDPQYF.